This entry features one T cell receptor beta chain sequence. The antigen is unknown. The data are from a study of cytomegalovirus exposure and HLA in healthy donors. In the study overall: Both the 100 to 150 validation repertoires and the approximately 700 first-cohort repertoires used the same platform, as reported by a later analysis. Study outcomes and limitations: That first-cohort TCR clusters tended to co-occur in the 90 to 150 validation repertoires was found in a later analysis. Under in vitro conditions, a few CMV-associated chains were confirmed as specific for CMV antigens.

The method was immunoSEQ multiplex PCR; TCRdb's version includes in-frame clones alone and lacks a portion of them. The data contain about 220,000 clones, 88% of them singletons. The donors were members of the validation cohort, which comprised more than 90 subjects and was separate from the first cohort of 666 subjects. V trimming: 6 bases; J trimming: 9 bases; junction bases outside the gene matches: 14. CDR1 and CDR2 (germline): SGHAT, FQDESV (reference sequence). This CDR3 has 15 residues. This TCR derives from a woman in her late teens or twenties in good health and CMV-seronegative. The chain uses TRBV11-1 and TRBJ2-1; 7 nucleotides agree with TRBD2. Sequencing used PBMCs. CDR3 bases: TGTGCCAGCAGGTCTGGACTAGTTTTATTAGGTGAGCAGTTCTTC. The encoded protein is CASRSGLVLLGEQFF.